This T cell receptor beta chain appears in the sequencing data of a study of T cell repertoires in cytomegalovirus infection. TCRdb re-called the reads through MiXCR, storing one row per CDR3 protein. The sample has roughly 700,000 distinct CDR3 sequences; roughly 30% are singletons. Concerning this clonotype: Its antigen is as yet unknown.

The study's findings and limits: The cumulative frequency of public TCR beta families identified carriers of CMV plus the relevant HLA.

This clonotype was sampled from a human donor in good health (CMV status not recorded). Some clones in this sample may be carry-over from other donors' samples. Sequences were derived from cultured PBMCs, sampled from culture after CMV antigen stimulation.

Written as DNA, the CDR3 is TGTGCCATCAGTGAGTCTGGGACTTACAATGAGCAGTTCTTC. Amino acid sequence: CAISESGTYNEQFF. The rearrangement joins TRBV10-3 to TRBJ2-1; a weak D match, TRBD2 (6 bases). V was clipped by 0 bases and J by 4 bases, with 7 bases between them. In germline, CDR1 is ENHRY, CDR2 SYGVKD. The CDR3 is 14 residues long.